What follows are 20 T cell receptor beta chains derived from one specimen sequenced in a study of CD8+ T cells in alopecia areata. After isolation, RNA underwent reverse transcription to generate cDNA as the sequencing template. This table comes from immunoSEQ multiplex PCR, and its TCRdb copy is limited to in-frame clones, with some not included. In the table there are some 30,000 clones, 60% to 85% of which are singletons. The material sequenced was NKG2D-low CD8+ T cells sorted from blood. The receptors come from a human donor with alopecia areata.

J is TRBJ2-7 and V is TRBV7-6, with D possibly TRBD1 on 6 matching bases. Germline loops: CDR1 SGHVS, CDR2 FNYEAQ. V was trimmed by 1 base and J by 0 bases, leaving 10 bases between them. This CDR3 comprises 15 residues. The CDR3 bases are TGTGCCAGCAGCTTAGATGTGACAGGCTCCTACGAGCAGTACTTC. It yields the protein CASSLDVTGSYEQYF. Supplemented by reference TRBV7-6 and TRBJ2-7, the full variable domain reads GAGVSQSPRYKVTKRGQDVALRCDPISGHVSLYWYRQALGQGPEFLTYFNYEAQQDKSGLPNDRFSAERPEGSISTLTIQRTEQRDSAMYRCASSLDVTGSYEQYFGPGTRLTVT.

This clone ranks as medium-sized (0.01 to 0.1%). The J gene is TRBJ2-3, the V gene TRBV7-9; 10 nucleotides align to TRBD1. V dropped 11 bases and J dropped 0; count of bases not matched to a gene: 8. The CDR3 runs 15 residues. Germline assignment: CDR1 SEHNR and CDR2 FQNEAQ (reference sequence). The CDR3 here is CARFQTGGSTDTQYF. The DNA for the CDR3 is TGTGCCCGATTCCAGACAGGGGGCAGCACAGATACGCAGTATTTT.

The V call is TRBV29-1, the J call TRBJ2-2; D unclear. Trimming took off 8 bases at V and 6 bases at J, with 19 bases between the two ends. CDR3 length: 14 amino acids. The V gene's germline CDR1 is SQVTM and CDR2 ANQGSEA. The CDR3 is CSRMGPVVPGELFF. The CDR3 DNA sequence: TGCAGCCGGATGGGTCCAGTTGTACCCGGGGAGCTGTTTTTT.

The chain is built from TRBV27 and TRBJ2-5, with no clear D. The CDR3 sequence is 15 residues long. The V end lost 6 bases, the J end lost 1 base, and 15 bases lay between the germline ends. The germline V gene encodes CDR1 MNHEY and CDR2 SMNVEV (reference sequence). CDR3 amino acids: CASRVKKGTQETQYF. CDR3 nucleotides: TGTGCCAGCAGAGTAAAAAAGGGTACCCAAGAGACCCAGTACTTC.

The chain couples TRBV6-5 to TRBJ2-1; D is unclear. Trimming stripped 5 bases from V and 8 bases from J, with 13 bases between. This CDR3 region has 13 residues. CDR1 is MNHEY, CDR2 SVGAGI, per germline. CDR3 bases: TGTGCCAGCAGTGGGTCAGAAGGTGATGAGCAGTTCTTC. It yields the protein CASSGSEGDEQFF.

V gene TRBV29-1 combines with J gene TRBJ2-7, with D unresolved. The CDR3 contains 13 residues. Germline-derived CDR1 and CDR2 are SQVTM and ANQGSEA. V lost 3 bases to trimming and J lost 3 bases, with 12 bases between them. The CDR3 DNA reads TGCAGCGTTGATAACGGCAATAACTACGAGCAGTACTTC. Translation: CSVDNGNNYEQYF.

The rearrangement links TRBV27 to TRBJ2-5; 7 bases agree with TRBD1. The V segment lost 4 bases and the J segment 1 base; nucleotides outside the gene matches: 9. The CDR3 has 16 residues. Germline CDR1 is MNHEY and CDR2 is SMNVEV (reference sequence). In DNA form, the CDR3 reads TGTGCCAGCAGTTGGGATGGGACAGCACTCCAAGAGACCCAGTACTTC. Its protein product is CASSWDGTALQETQYF.

The chain joins TRBV29-1 to TRBJ1-1; 8 bases fit TRBD1. The CDR3 sequence is 13 residues long. CDR1 SQVTM and CDR2 ANQGSEA come from the germline V gene. V lost 3 bases and J lost 6; bases outside the gene matches: 6. The DNA for the CDR3 is TGCAGCGTTGACAGGACAGGGACCTCTGAAGCTTTCTTT. As protein: CSVDRTGTSEAFF.

The chain carries TRBV7-9 and TRBJ2-1, with D possibly being TRBD2 (5 bases). CDR3 length equals 13 residues. Trimming shortened V by 5 bases and J by 6 bases, and 11 bases separated the two germline ends. Germline loops: CDR1 SEHNR, CDR2 FQNEAQ (reference sequence). The DNA for the CDR3 is TGTGCCAGCAGCCAGAGGAGGCCCAATGAGCAGTTCTTC. Translation: CASSQRRPNEQFF.

The rearrangement links TRBV27 to TRBJ1-5; D gene ambiguous. This CDR3 spans 13 amino acids. The germline V gene encodes CDR1 MNHEY and CDR2 SMNVEV (reference sequence). V lost 3 bases and J 7 bases, leaving 10 bases between the germline ends. The CDR3 DNA reads as TGTGCCAGCAGTTTCGGTTTCGAGCAGCCCCAGCATTTT. Translated, it gives CASSFGFEQPQHF.

About this clone itself: A much more abundant neighbour one base away suggests this may be a read error. V is TRBV30 and J is TRBJ2-6; 9 nucleotides match TRBD2. The CDR3 loop spans 16 amino acids. With V trimmed by 5 bases and J by 0 bases, 5 bases remained unmatched. CDR1 is GTSNPN and CDR2 is SVGIG in the germline V gene (reference sequence). CDR3 DNA sequence: TGTGCCTGGGAGGCGGGGGGGTCCTCTGGGGCCAACGTCCTGACTTTC. Its protein is CAWEAGGSSGANVLTF. Looking up the rest from reference TRBV30 and TRBJ2-6 gives the full variable domain: SQTIHQWPATLVQPVGSPLSLECTVEGTSNPNLYWYRQAAGRGLQLLFYSVGIGQISSEVPQNLSASRPQDRQFILSSKKLLLSDSGFYLCAWEAGGSSGANVLTFGAGSRLTVL.

This clone was counted once. The rearrangement links TRBV29-1 to TRBJ2-3; 8 positions match TRBD1. Losses at the gene ends were 3 bases for V and 4 bases for J; bases not matched to a gene: 9. CDR1 and CDR2 (germline): SQVTM, ANQGSEA. The CDR3 extends over 15 amino acids. The CDR3 DNA is TGCAGCGTTGATTGGACAGGGCCGGTAGCAGATACGCAGTATTTT. Amino acids: CSVDWTGPVADTQYF.

V and J are TRBV25-1 and TRBJ2-2; 8 bases line up with TRBD1. Unmatched junction bases numbered 6, after V lost 5 bases and J lost 1 base. Germline CDR1 is MGHDK and CDR2 is SYGVNS. This CDR3 region has 16 residues. The CDR3 DNA reads TGTGCCAGCAGTTCCCTGGGGACAGGGAACACCGGGGAGCTGTTTTTT. Amino acid sequence: CASSSLGTGNTGELFF.

The chain combines TRBV19 with TRBJ1-1; no reliable D call. Trimming removed 3 bases from V and 1 base from J, with 0 bases in between. The CDR3 has 11 amino acids. Per germline, CDR1 LNHDA and CDR2 SQIVND (reference sequence). The CDR3 DNA sequence: TGTGCCAGTAGTATGAACACTGAAGCTTTCTTT. Translated, it gives CASSMNTEAFF.

This chain links TRBV5-6 with TRBJ2-1, with 10 bases fitting TRBD1. Germline lookup yields CDR1 SGHDT and CDR2 YYEEEE. This CDR3 has 15 residues. Losses at the gene ends were 4 bases for V and 6 bases for J; bases not matched to a gene: 7. The CDR3 sequence: CASSADRGLSNEQFF. The CDR3 nucleotides read TGTGCCAGCAGCGCCGACAGGGGGCTATCCAATGAGCAGTTCTTC.

This clone was counted at least ten times. Other DNA sequences of this sample code for an identical CDR3. This chain uses TRBV4-3 with TRBJ2-6; D is uncertain. The CDR3 runs 16 residues. CDR1 and CDR2 from the germline V gene are LGHNA and YSLEER. Trimming removed 0 bases at V and 0 bases at J, with 6 bases between. DNA for the CDR3: TGCGCCAGCAGCCAAGATTTGAGCTCTGGGGCCAACGTCCTGACTTTC. This sequence encodes CASSQDLSSGANVLTF.

This chain uses TRBV29-1 with TRBJ2-1, with 9 bases aligning to TRBD2. The V segment lost 4 bases and the J segment 8 bases; nucleotides outside the gene matches: 9. The germline V gene has CDR1 SQVTM and CDR2 ANQGSEA. The CDR3 has 14 amino acids. The CDR3 DNA reads as TGCAGCGTTGTTTTAGCGGGGGCGGGCGATGAGCAGTTCTTC. This translates into CSVVLAGAGDEQFF.

The rearrangement joins TRBV4-1 to TRBJ2-7; 12 bases map to TRBD2. The germline gives CDR1 MGHRA, CDR2 YSYEKL. CDR3 length: 15 residues. The V gene end was trimmed by 0 bases and the J gene end by 4 bases; junction bases not matched to a gene: 1. This chain's CDR3 is CASSQDLAGGYEQYF. The CDR3 DNA reads TGCGCCAGCAGCCAAGATCTAGCGGGGGGGTACGAGCAGTACTTC.

This clone occurred once. V and J are TRBV7-9 and TRBJ2-6, with D perhaps TRBD1 (5 bases). Germline loops: CDR1 SEHNR, CDR2 FQNEAQ (reference sequence). Trimming cost V 5 bases and J 0 bases, with 8 bases left between them. The CDR3 has 15 amino acids. CDR3 protein: CASSPTDSGANVLTF. In DNA form, the CDR3 reads TGTGCCAGCAGCCCGACAGACTCTGGGGCCAACGTCCTGACTTTC.

The rearrangement links TRBV27 to TRBJ1-1, with 7 bases fitting TRBD1. The CDR3 contains 14 residues. The V and J ends lost 3 bases and 2 bases, in that order; junction bases with no gene match: 3. CDR1 and CDR2 from the germline V gene are MNHEY and SMNVEV (reference sequence). The CDR3 nucleotides are TGTGCCAGCAGTTTTGGAGGGGGCAACACTGAAGCTTTCTTT. This codes for CASSFGGGNTEAFF.